This TCR beta chain was captured in a study of read filtering for tumor transcriptome and immune sequencing. Study in general: After DNase treatment, RNA was made into whole-transcriptome libraries. RNA-seq yielded only about 85 to 1273 TCR reads, IR-seq about 4.05 to 11 million.

Per germline, CDR1 ENHRY and CDR2 SYGVKD. With V trimmed by 7 bases and J by 6 bases, 9 bases remained unmatched. The CDR3 sequence is 15 residues long. General study points: Single-read clonotypes: roughly 80% of IR-seq clonotypes (around 3.6% of reads), around three quarters of RNA-seq clonotypes (nearly 45% of reads). RNA-seq captured clonotypes less deeply and reliably than IR-seq.

The library was built from roughly 400 ng RNA with molecular barcoded adaptors for alpha/delta and beta/gamma chains. From the reads, TCRdb called clonotypes with MiXCR, one entry per CDR3 protein. The sample carries approximately 45,000 distinct CDR3 sequences, about 20% recorded once. This clonotype was seen many times. The antigen is undetermined. The chain uses TRBV10-3 and TRBJ2-1, with TRBD2 matching over 10 bases. The sample was a population of CD138-negative cells sorted from bone marrow. This receptor was identified in a donor over 35 with multiple myeloma. For the CDR3, the DNA is TGTGCCATCACCCGGCTAGCGGGAGTAACCAATGAGCAGTTCTTC. Translation: CAITRLAGVTNEQFF.